This TCR beta chain is drawn from a study of OX40 agonist ivuxolimab in advanced cancers. The CDR3 covers 15 residues. Germline CDR1 SGDLS, CDR2 YYNGEE. The trim removed 2 bases at V and 8 bases at J, leaving 8 bases unmatched. TCRdb's copy holds only in-frame clones and misses some; the assay was immunoSEQ multiplex PCR. Here the sample spans 70,000 to 90,000 clones, 91% being singletons. The sample in question was CD4+ or CD8+ T cells sorted from blood, obtained in a trial of the OX40 agonist ivuxolimab. The TCR sequence derives from an adult with an advanced solid tumor such as melanoma, head and neck, liver or kidney cancer. The chain recombines TRBV9 with TRBJ2-1; 9 bases map to TRBD2. CDR3 in DNA: TGTGCCAGCAGCGTCGGCGGGGGGGGAATCGATGAGCAGTTCTTC. It encodes CASSVGGGGIDEQFF. The whole variable domain, filled in from reference TRBV9 and TRBJ2-1, reads DSGVTQTPKHLITATGQRVTLRCSPRSGDLSVYWYQQSLDQGLQFLIQYYNGEERAKGNILERFSAQQFPDLHSELNLSSLELGDSALYFCASSVGGGGIDEQFFGPGTRLTVL.